A selection of T cell receptor beta chains follows, all from one sample in a study of cytomegalovirus exposure and HLA in healthy donors. Data came from immunoSEQ multiplex PCR; TCRdb stores just in-frame clones and leaves some out. This table has 19,000 or so clones, roughly 75% appearing once. Sequenced: PBMCs. Every receptor here comes from a man younger than 35 in good health and CMV-seronegative. CDR3s include the opening cysteine and the closing phenylalanine or tryptophan. The order of the fields is clone size, J gene, D gene, V gene, CDR3 DNA, CDR3 protein. The D gene is left open where the match is weak. For some rows the clone size is stated as once, few or many, or as a class when expanded; others skip it.

clone size: NA; J gene: TRBJ1-2; D gene: NA; V gene: TRBV29-1; CDR3 DNA: TGCAGCGTTGATGAGGCGGTCAACTATGGCTACACCTTC; CDR3 protein: CSVDEAVNYGYTF
clone size: NA; J gene: TRBJ2-1; D gene: TRBD1; V gene: TRBV29-1; CDR3 DNA: TGCAGCGTTGAAGTCCGACAGGGCCCGTACAATGAGCAGTTCTTC; CDR3 protein: CSVEVRQGPYNEQFF
clone size: NA; J gene: TRBJ2-5; D gene: TRBD1; V gene: TRBV5-6; CDR3 DNA: TGTGCCAGTGGAGACAGGGGGGAGACCCAGTACTTC; CDR3 protein: CASGDRGETQYF
clone size: NA; J gene: TRBJ2-1; D gene: TRBD2; V gene: TRBV30; CDR3 DNA: TGTGCCTGGGGGACTAGCGGGGGGTACAATGAGCAGTTCTTC; CDR3 protein: CAWGTSGGYNEQFF
clone size: NA; J gene: TRBJ1-1; D gene: NA; V gene: TRBV25-1; CDR3 DNA: TGTGCCAGCAGTTGGGGGGGGAGCACTGAAGCTTTCTTT; CDR3 protein: CASSWGGSTEAFF
clone size: NA; J gene: TRBJ2-7; D gene: NA; V gene: TRBV10-1; CDR3 DNA: TGCGCCAGCAGCGGGACTCGACTAGGCCTTAGCGAGCAGTACTTC; CDR3 protein: CASSGTRLGLSEQYF
clone size: NA; J gene: TRBJ2-2; D gene: NA; V gene: TRBV11-3; CDR3 DNA: TGTGCCAGCAGCTTAGCTGGGACAACGAACACCGGGGAGCTGTTTTTT; CDR3 protein: CASSLAGTTNTGELFF
clone size: NA; J gene: TRBJ1-2; D gene: NA; V gene: TRBV6-1; CDR3 DNA: TGTGCCAGCAGTGAAGCACAGGGCGACTATGGCTACACCTTC; CDR3 protein: CASSEAQGDYGYTF
clone size: NA; J gene: TRBJ2-5; D gene: NA; V gene: TRBV4-1; CDR3 DNA: TGCGCCAGCAGCCAAGTAGTGGACAGCCACCAAGAGACCCAGTACTTC; CDR3 protein: CASSQVVDSHQETQYF
clone size: NA; J gene: TRBJ2-5; D gene: NA; V gene: TRBV6-5; CDR3 DNA: TGTGCCAGCTCAGTGGGAGGAGAGACCCAGTACTTC; CDR3 protein: CASSVGGETQYF
clone size: NA; J gene: TRBJ1-5; D gene: TRBD1; V gene: TRBV6-1; CDR3 DNA: TGTGCCAGCAGTGAGACAGGGGGCTTCAGTCAGCCCCAGCATTTT; CDR3 protein: CASSETGGFSQPQHF
clone size: few; J gene: TRBJ2-5; D gene: NA; V gene: TRBV6-1; CDR3 DNA: TGTGCCAGCAGTGAAGGGGAGGTGGGGGGTGAGACCCAGTACTTC; CDR3 protein: CASSEGEVGGETQYF
clone size: NA; J gene: TRBJ1-1; D gene: NA; V gene: TRBV2; CDR3 DNA: TGTGCCACTCTCTTGGACCGGGGAACTGAAGCTTTCTTT; CDR3 protein: CATLLDRGTEAFF
clone size: NA; J gene: TRBJ2-3; D gene: NA; V gene: TRBV6-5; CDR3 DNA: TGTGCCAGCAGAAAGGTCCGGGCAGATACGCAGTATTTT; CDR3 protein: CASRKVRADTQYF
clone size: NA; J gene: TRBJ1-1; D gene: NA; V gene: TRBV7-9; CDR3 DNA: TGTGCCAGCAGCTTAAGTTTGAGGTCTTCCGAAGCTTTCTTT; CDR3 protein: CASSLSLRSSEAFF
clone size: once; J gene: TRBJ2-7; D gene: TRBD2; V gene: TRBV6-5; CDR3 DNA: TGTGCCAGCAAGGTAGCGGGAGCTTACGAGCAGTACTTC; CDR3 protein: CASKVAGAYEQYF
clone size: NA; J gene: TRBJ1-1; D gene: NA; V gene: TRBV29-1; CDR3 DNA: TGCAGCGTTGACAGGGGTACTGAAGCTTTCTTT; CDR3 protein: CSVDRGTEAFF
clone size: NA; J gene: TRBJ1-1; D gene: NA; V gene: TRBV9; CDR3 DNA: TGTGCCAGCAGCGTAGCGGAGACGAAGAACACTGAAGCTTTCTTT; CDR3 protein: CASSVAETKNTEAFF
clone size: NA; J gene: TRBJ1-6; D gene: NA; V gene: TRBV30; CDR3 DNA: TGTGCCTGGAGTGTATCTATGGATTCACCCCTCCACTTT; CDR3 protein: CAWSVSMDSPLHF
clone size: few; J gene: TRBJ2-1; D gene: TRBD2; V gene: TRBV6-6; CDR3 DNA: TGTGCCAGCAGTTTTGGGGGGAGGGATGAGCAGTTCTTC; CDR3 protein: CASSFGGRDEQFF
clone size: few; J gene: TRBJ2-1; D gene: NA; V gene: TRBV25-1; CDR3 DNA: TGTGCCAGCAGTGAATGGACCAGGGGAAAGCAGTTCTTC; CDR3 protein: CASSEWTRGKQFF
clone size: NA; J gene: TRBJ2-7; D gene: NA; V gene: TRBV15; CDR3 DNA: TGTGCCACCAGCAGAGGGCCTGGCTACGAGCAGTACTTC; CDR3 protein: CATSRGPGYEQYF
clone size: NA; J gene: TRBJ1-1; D gene: NA; V gene: TRBV29-1; CDR3 DNA: TGCAGCGTGGTAGAGAACACTGAAGCTTTCTTT; CDR3 protein: CSVVENTEAFF
clone size: once; J gene: TRBJ1-5; D gene: NA; V gene: TRBV30; CDR3 DNA: TGTGCCTGGAGTGCGGACAGTAAGATGCAGCCCCAGCATTTT; CDR3 protein: CAWSADSKMQPQHF